The TCR beta chain described here comes from a study of Ad26.COV2.S vaccination and SARS-CoV-2 variants. On the study more broadly: Donor was in the COV1001 Ad26.COV2.S trial arm. Ad26.COV2.S shots went into the muscle once or twice, 56 days apart.

Generated by immunoSEQ multiplex PCR, the TCRdb table keeps only in-frame clones and is missing some. The sample lists roughly 700,000 clones, 89% seen once, with about 1.5% in the top ten. The treatment was: some 20 received Ad26.COV2.S at low or high dose, single or two shots; about 5 received placebo; per-sample allocation not given. All samples were drawn on day 63, counting from the first vaccine or placebo injection. Sample: peripheral blood, taken in a trial of Ad26.COV2.S vaccine versus placebo. The sequence derives from a person between 18 and 65 years old who received the Ad26.COV2.S COVID-19 vaccine or a placebo.

CDR3 protein: CSVTRGGPGDEQYF. Written as DNA, the CDR3 is TGCAGCGTGACAAGGGGGGGGCCTGGGGACGAGCAGTACTTC. The chain recombines TRBV29-1 with TRBJ2-7, with a weak D call TRBD2 (7 bases). Trimming stripped 6 bases from V and 5 bases from J, with 20 bases between. CDR3 size: 14 residues. Per germline, CDR1 SQVTM and CDR2 ANQGSEA.